A single sample gave rise to the 7 T cell receptor beta chains below, sequenced in a study of blood T cell repertoires in COVID-19. The table came from immunoSEQ multiplex PCR; TCRdb's copy has only in-frame clones and leaves some out. In the table there are approximately 200,000 clones, about 82% of which are singletons. Sequences were obtained from PBMCs or T cells enriched from blood (not recorded which). Receptor source: a woman aged 25-40 years who had recovered from COVID-19.

The genes are TRBV6-5 and TRBJ2-1; the match to TRBD2 covers 7 bases. V shed 4 bases and J 11 bases; nucleotides not matched to a gene: 2. There are 11 residues in the CDR3. CDR1 and CDR2 (germline): MNHEY, SVGAGI. CDR3 bases: TGTGCCAGCAGTTCCGGGACTAAGCAGTTCTTC. Translating gives CASSSGTKQFF.

The gene calls are TRBV6-5 and TRBJ1-1, with TRBD1 identical over 7 bases. Germline V gene sequence: CDR1 MNHEY, CDR2 SVGAGI. The CDR3 runs to 14 residues. With 2 bases clipped from V and 4 bases from J, the junction kept 4 bases outside the gene matches. The CDR3, as DNA: TGTGCCAGCAGTTACGGGCCAGGGGGCACTGAAGCTTTCTTT. Its translation: CASSYGPGGTEAFF.

The CDR3 sequence: CASSYYRVGNTEAFF. The CDR3 DNA sequence: TGTGCCAGCAGTTATTATCGGGTAGGAAACACTGAAGCTTTCTTT. The genes are TRBV6-5 and TRBJ1-1; D is uncertain. This CDR3 comprises 15 residues. V gave up 3 bases and J gave up 2 bases, with 13 bases separating them. Per the germline V gene, CDR1 is MNHEY and CDR2 is SVGAGI.

The DNA for the CDR3 is TGTGCCAGCAGCTTACGACTAGCGGGCTCCACTAACAATGAGCAGTTCTTC. Protein product: CASSLRLAGSTNNEQFF. V usage is TRBV7-7 and J usage is TRBJ2-1; 10 bases are shared with TRBD2. This CDR3 has 17 residues. J lost 5 bases, V lost 2 bases, and 9 bases had no gene match. Germline lookup yields CDR1 SSHAT and CDR2 FNYEAQ (reference sequence).

The sample holds a few counts of this clone. The CDR3 loop is CASSVGLAGRMQLYEQFF. CDR3 nucleotides: TGTGCCAGCAGCGTAGGGCTAGCGGGAAGAATGCAGCTATACGAGCAGTTCTTC. V usage is TRBV9 and J usage is TRBJ2-1; TRBD2 aligns across 9 bases. The CDR3 consists of 18 residues. Germline V lookup: CDR1 SGDLS, CDR2 YYNGEE. With 0 bases clipped from V and 10 bases from J, the junction kept 17 bases outside the gene matches.

The chain joins TRBV30 to TRBJ1-5; D is unresolved. Trimming cost V 1 base and J 0 bases, with 4 bases left between them. CDR1 is GTSNPN, CDR2 SVGIG, per germline (reference sequence). The CDR3 consists of 13 residues. The CDR3 DNA sequence: TGTGCCTGGAGTGAGCATAGCAATCAGCCCCAGCATTTT. Protein product: CAWSEHSNQPQHF. Full variable domain (rest looked up from reference TRBV30 and TRBJ1-5): SQTIHQWPATLVQPVGSPLSLECTVEGTSNPNLYWYRQAAGRGLQLLFYSVGIGQISSEVPQNLSASRPQDRQFILSSKKLLLSDSGFYLCAWSEHSNQPQHFGDGTRLSIL.

As DNA, the CDR3 is TGTGCCAGCAGTGACTGGTTTTGTGGCGCTAGCGGGAATCTCAAGTATCGGCAGTACTTC. Encoded protein: CASSDWFCGASGNLKYRQYF. V is TRBV6-4 and J is TRBJ2-7, with 9 bases aligning to TRBD2. In germline, CDR1 is MRHNA, CDR2 SNTAGT. Losses at the gene ends were 1 base for V and 9 bases for J; bases not matched to a gene: 25. The CDR3 has 20 residues.